The rows below give T cell receptor beta chains drawn from one sample of a study of T cells in Graves' hyperthyroidism and ophthalmopathy. From the multiplex PCR reads, TCRdb called clonotypes with MiXCR, one entry per CDR3 protein. The sample comprises approximately 430,000 distinct CDR3 sequences, more than 15% of which are singletons, and about 14% rests with the top ten. The specimen was blood. Source of these receptors: a woman between 18 and 29 years old with Graves' hyperthyroidism. Each CDR3 is given without its conserved first and last residue. The order of the fields is V gene, J gene, CDR3 protein.

>TRBV2|TRBJ1-1
ATKTDRDAEAF
>TRBV6-1|TRBJ1-4
ASRIGQGDEKLF
>TRBV29-1|TRBJ2-5
TGLDREETQY
>TRBV20-1|TRBJ2-7
SAREWGQTSYEQY
>TRBV6-1|TRBJ2-3
GTKHTDTQY
>TRBV10-2|TRBJ1-2
ASSARMTGRDYGYT
>TRBV7-2|TRBJ1-6
ASSLALQASSYNSPLH
>TRBV5-6|TRBJ1-2
ASSFFGKGYT
>TRBV19|TRBJ2-7
ASSKDRDSYEQY
>TRBV11-2|TRBJ2-5
ASSVRQVGQETQY
>TRBV28|TRBJ2-6
ASRQTGTGANVLT
>TRBV7-8|TRBJ2-3
ASTSPGVPSADTQY
>TRBV7-9|TRBJ1-5
ASSATGLYQPQH
>TRBV4-2|TRBJ2-7
ASSQGLAGGSSQY